This T cell receptor (beta chain) came from a study of blood T cell repertoires in COVID-19. Study as a whole: T cells, B-cell-depleted T cells, or PBMCs provided the cDNA or gDNA that served as material.

This CDR3 has 13 residues. V was shortened by 5 bases and J by 4 bases, with 11 bases between the two germline ends. The protocol was immunoSEQ multiplex PCR, while the TCRdb copy is restricted to in-frame clones and leaves out a portion. The data show over 300,000 clones, 87% seen once. Researchers sorted participants into cohorts using their self-reported clinical history. Sequencing was performed on PBMCs or T cells enriched from blood (not recorded which). The V call is TRBV12-3 or TRBV12-4, the J call TRBJ1-1; no clear D gene. The sequence derives from a woman aged 25-40 years who had recovered from COVID-19. The CDR3 here is CASSPRGATEAFF. The CDR3 coding sequence is TGTGCCAGCAGTCCCCGGGGAGCCACTGAAGCTTTCTTT.